Below are 30 T cell receptor beta chains sequenced from a single sample in a study of T cells in Graves' hyperthyroidism and ophthalmopathy. RNA transcripts were the template for amplifying TCR beta CDR3 regions. When the TCR CDR3 underwent first-round RT-PCR, the HTBI primer set was used. TCRdb reprocessed the multiplex PCR reads with MiXCR, giving one entry per CDR3 protein. The sample shows fewer than 550,000 distinct CDR3 sequences, around 14% of them seen only once. The sample consisted of blood. The receptor source for this set is a woman younger than 30 with Graves' hyperthyroidism.

This rearrangement joins TRBV7-2 to TRBJ2-3, with 8 nucleotides matching TRBD2. J was trimmed by 5 bases and V by 0 bases; bases with no gene match: 7. The CDR3 totals 16 residues. Germline CDR1 is SGHTA and CDR2 is FQGNSA. This chain's CDR3 is CASSLAGTRKVDTQYF. The CDR3 DNA reads TGTGCCAGCAGCTTAGCCGGGACTAGGAAGGTAGATACGCAGTATTTT.

This clonotype has ten or more counts. The rearrangement joins TRBV28 to TRBJ1-5; D gene uncertain. The CDR3 contains 14 residues. The V end was cut by 1 base, the J end by 1 base, with 5 bases between. Germline values: CDR1 MDHEN, CDR2 SYDVKM. Here the CDR3 DNA reads TGTGCCAGCAGTTTATTAGGGAGCAATCAGCCCCAGCATTTT. Amino acid sequence: CASSLLGSNQPQHF.

There are many counts of this clonotype. This chain uses TRBV7-9 with TRBJ2-5; maybe TRBD2 (6 bases). CDR1 SEHNR and CDR2 FQNEAQ come from the germline V gene (reference sequence). This CDR3 region has 15 residues. Trimming removed 2 bases from V and 1 base from J, with 11 bases in between. The CDR3 DNA sequence: TGTGCCAGCAGCTTACGCGGGGACCTCCAAGAGACCCAGTACTTC. This translates into CASSLRGDLQETQYF.

This clonotype has at least ten counts. The DNA of the CDR3 is TGCAGTGCTAGAGTGGTCCGGGAGGACACTAGCACAGATACGCAGTATTTT. Protein sequence: CSARVVREDTSTDTQYF. V is TRBV20-1 and J is TRBJ2-3; the match to TRBD2 covers 7 bases. V gave up 1 base and J gave up 0 bases; unmatched junction bases: 10. This CDR3 has 17 residues. CDR1 DFQATT and CDR2 SNEGSKA come from the germline V gene (reference sequence).

As to this clonotype: A much bigger clone sits one base away, suggesting this may be a read error. This chain links TRBV28 with TRBJ2-1; 11 bases agree with TRBD2. The CDR3 covers 14 residues. Germline V gene sequence: CDR1 MDHEN, CDR2 SYDVKM. Trimming cost V 3 bases and J 6 bases; bases outside gene matches: 1. The CDR3 DNA sequence: TGTGCCAGCAGTTTTAGCGGGAGGGGCAATGAGCAGTTCTTC. This gives the protein CASSFSGRGNEQFF.

This chain links TRBV10-3 with TRBJ2-7; D not certain. The germline CDR1 and CDR2 sequences are ENHRY and SYGVKD. The V end was cut by 4 bases, the J end by 3 bases, with 10 bases between. The CDR3 contains 13 residues. The CDR3 here is CAISGDGRYEQYF. Written as DNA, the CDR3 is TGTGCCATCAGTGGAGACGGCCGCTACGAGCAGTACTTC.

This clonotype was detected ten times or more. This chain links TRBV20-1 with TRBJ2-3; D is perhaps TRBD2 (6 bases). The CDR3 runs to 15 residues. CDR1 is DFQATT, CDR2 SNEGSKA, per germline (reference sequence). With 3 bases removed from V and 2 bases from J, the gap between germline ends came to 15 bases. CDR3 DNA sequence: TGCAGTGCTAGTGGGGGAAGCGGGCACACAGATACGCAGTATTTT. The encoded protein is CSASGGSGHTDTQYF.

This clonotype was found many times. The J gene is TRBJ2-5, the V gene TRBV7-2; D is possibly TRBD2 (6 bases). The germline V gene has CDR1 SGHTA and CDR2 FQGNSA. The V end lost 2 bases, the J end lost 4 bases, and 14 bases lay between the germline ends. This CDR3 contains 15 residues. The chain's CDR3 is CASSLWDSGSETQYF. The CDR3 DNA is TGTGCCAGCAGCTTATGGGATAGCGGATCAGAGACCCAGTACTTC.

This clonotype appeared a few times. J is TRBJ2-1 and V is TRBV6-2 or TRBV6-3; TRBD2 matches at 8 bases. CDR1 MNHEY and CDR2 SVGEGT come from the germline V gene. The CDR3 has 17 residues. V lost 7 bases to trimming and J lost 0 bases; unmatched junction nucleotides: 11. The CDR3 nucleotides are TGTGCCAGCAATGGGGTCGGGGGGGCCGGCTCCTACAATGAGCAGTTCTTC. This sequence encodes CASNGVGGAGSYNEQFF.

This clonotype was seen many times. The CDR3 protein is CSARDRGPFQFF. The CDR3 DNA is TGCAGTGCTAGGGACAGGGGCCCCTTTCAGTTCTTC. This rearrangement joins TRBV20-1 to TRBJ2-1; 9 bases are shared with TRBD1. CDR1 is DFQATT, CDR2 SNEGSKA, per germline (reference sequence). The CDR3 has 12 amino acids. Trimming removed 3 bases from V and 13 bases from J; junction bases left unmatched: 7.

This clonotype appeared many times. The chain joins TRBV7-8 to TRBJ1-2, with 9 bases lining up with TRBD1. The germline V gene has CDR1 SGHVS and CDR2 FQNEAQ. Unmatched junction bases numbered 8, after V lost 4 bases and J lost 8 bases. This CDR3 is 14 amino acids long. The CDR3 sequence is CASSSQATGGGYTF. DNA of the CDR3: TGTGCCAGCAGCTCCCAAGCGACAGGGGGGGGCTACACCTTC.

This clonotype has ten or more counts. The genes are TRBV2 and TRBJ2-5; D is possibly TRBD2 (6 bases). This CDR3 region has 13 residues. V was cut by 4 bases and J by 7 bases, with 13 bases left in between. CDR1 and CDR2 (germline): SNHLY, FYNNEI. This chain's CDR3 is CASSVSGSLTQYF. The CDR3 DNA reads as TGTGCCAGCAGTGTCAGCGGGTCGTTGACCCAGTACTTC. Supplemented by reference TRBV2 and TRBJ2-5, the full variable domain reads EPEVTQTPSHQVTQMGQEVILRCVPISNHLYFYWYRQILGQKVEFLVSFYNNEISEKSEIFDDQFSVERPDGSNFTLKIRSTKLEDSAMYFCASSVSGSLTQYFGPGTRLLVL.

The genes are TRBV29-1 and TRBJ2-1; 15 nucleotides agree with TRBD2. In germline, CDR1 is SQVTM, CDR2 ANQGSEA. The CDR3 consists of 14 residues. V lost 2 bases and J lost 15; bases outside the gene matches: 8. CDR3 coding DNA: TGCAGCGTTGAAAGAGGACTAGCGGGAGGGTTGGGGTTCTTC. As protein: CSVERGLAGGLGFF.

There are a few counts of this clonotype. V and J are TRBV24-1 and TRBJ2-3, with 11 positions matching TRBD2. Germline V gene lookup returns CDR1 KGHDR and CDR2 SFDVKD. V lost 4 bases and J lost 3; bases outside the gene matches: 5. CDR3 length: 16 amino acids. Written as DNA, the CDR3 is TGTGCCACCAGTGAAGCTAGCGGGAGGAGGACAGATACGCAGTATTTT. Translating it yields CATSEASGRRTDTQYF.

CDR3 protein: CASSPGGTSGSYEQYF. The CDR3 bases are TGTGCCAGCAGTCCCGGAGGGACTAGCGGGAGCTACGAGCAGTACTTC. The V and J genes are TRBV28 and TRBJ2-7; 14 nucleotides align to TRBD2. V trimming: 5 bases; J trimming: 3 bases; junction bases outside the gene matches: 6. The CDR3 consists of 16 residues. Germline values: CDR1 MDHEN, CDR2 SYDVKM.

This clonotype has only a few counts. The rearrangement joins TRBV2 to TRBJ2-1; 8 nucleotides line up with TRBD1. Unmatched junction bases numbered 7, after V lost 6 bases and J lost 6 bases. This CDR3 has 14 amino acids. Germline CDR1 is SNHLY and CDR2 is FYNNEI. The CDR3 here is CASRPDRGGNEQFF. The CDR3 DNA follows: TGTGCCAGCAGACCCGACAGGGGAGGCAATGAGCAGTTCTTC.

In its sample, this clonotype was seen a few times. The chain combines TRBV12-3 or TRBV12-4 with TRBJ1-6; D gene unclear. The CDR3 contains 15 residues. V lost 3 bases to trimming and J lost 4 bases, with 10 bases between them. The CDR3, as DNA: TGTGCCAGCAGTTTGGGAAACCTATATAATTCACCCCTCCACTTT. Residues: CASSLGNLYNSPLHF.

The gene calls are TRBV9 and TRBJ1-1; D ambiguous. This CDR3 contains 15 residues. V dropped 4 bases and J dropped 2 bases, with 15 bases sitting between them. The V gene's germline CDR1 is SGDLS and CDR2 YYNGEE. The CDR3 protein is CASSPPGRFNTEAFF. DNA for the CDR3: TGTGCCAGCAGCCCCCCCGGACGGTTCAACACTGAAGCTTTCTTT. The whole variable domain, remainder taken from reference TRBV9 and TRBJ1-1, is DSGVTQTPKHLITATGQRVTLRCSPRSGDLSVYWYQQSLDQGLQFLIQYYNGEERAKGNILERFSAQQFPDLHSELNLSSLELGDSALYFCASSPPGRFNTEAFFGQGTRLTVV.

This clonotype has a count of ten or more. This chain connects TRBV11-2 to TRBJ1-1; no clear D gene. Between the trimmed V and J ends, which lost 2 bases and 0 bases, there was a span of 13 bases. Germline V gene lookup returns CDR1 SGHAT and CDR2 FQNNGV. This CDR3 region has 16 residues. CDR3 loop: CASSLQISVMNTEAFF. The CDR3 DNA reads TGTGCCAGCAGCTTACAAATTTCCGTTATGAACACTGAAGCTTTCTTT.

This clonotype has ten or more counts. V is TRBV28 and J is TRBJ2-4, with D uncertain. The ends were cut back, 8 bases at V and 1 base at J, with 12 bases in the middle. Germline V lookup: CDR1 MDHEN, CDR2 SYDVKM. The CDR3 has 14 residues. CDR3 residues: CASATVRAKNIQYF. CDR3 nucleotides: TGTGCCAGCGCCACAGTAAGGGCCAAAAACATTCAGTACTTC.

This clonotype occurred many times. The chain links TRBV7-9 to TRBJ2-5, with a possible D match to TRBD2 (7 bases). V lost 5 bases to trimming and J lost 4 bases, with 20 bases between them. The CDR3 runs to 16 residues. Germline V gene lookup returns CDR1 SEHNR and CDR2 FQNEAQ (reference sequence). CDR3 protein: CASSSGAQGGGETQYF. CDR3 DNA sequence: TGTGCCAGCAGCAGCGGAGCACAGGGAGGGGGAGAGACCCAGTACTTC.

There are many counts of this clonotype. The V call is TRBV27, the J call TRBJ2-1; tentatively, D is TRBD1 (5 bases). This CDR3 comprises 16 residues. CDR1 is MNHEY, CDR2 SMNVEV, per germline (reference sequence). The germline V and J ends were trimmed by 3 bases and 5 bases, with 17 bases remaining between them. CDR3 region: CASSLRWGSTDNEQFF. CDR3 bases: TGTGCCAGCAGTTTGAGGTGGGGCAGCACGGACAATGAGCAGTTCTTC.

This clonotype was counted ten times or more. V and J are TRBV20-1 and TRBJ1-1, with D hard to call. The V end lost 5 bases, the J end lost 8 bases, and 15 bases lay between the germline ends. Germline V gene sequence: CDR1 DFQATT, CDR2 SNEGSKA (reference sequence). CDR3 length: 12 amino acids. CDR3 DNA: TGCAGTGCTCCGGGAACAAGCGGGGAAGCTTTCTTT. This codes for CSAPGTSGEAFF.

The chain is built from TRBV6-5 and TRBJ2-7; no reliable D call. CDR3 size: 15 residues. Germline CDR1 MNHEY, CDR2 SVGAGI. Trimming removed 2 bases at V and 6 bases at J, with 17 bases between. This chain's CDR3 is CASSYAAVRSGEQYF. In DNA, the CDR3 is TGTGCCAGCAGTTACGCGGCCGTTCGATCTGGCGAGCAGTACTTC.

There are many counts of this clonotype. V is TRBV7-2 and J is TRBJ2-1, with TRBD1 identical over 7 bases. The CDR3 contains 13 residues. After removal of 4 bases from V and 7 bases from J, the junction contained 4 bases not matched to a gene. CDR1 and CDR2 (germline): SGHTA, FQGNSA. CDR3 coding DNA: TGTGCCAGCAGCTCGTACAGGGGTAATGAGCAGTTCTTC. The encoded protein is CASSSYRGNEQFF.

The chain carries TRBV13 and TRBJ2-1; D uncertain. Germline-derived CDR1 and CDR2 are PRHDT and FYEKMQ (reference sequence). The CDR3 extends over 14 amino acids. V gave up 6 bases and J gave up 7 bases, with 16 bases separating them. This CDR3 reads CASSEPSGLNEQFF. The CDR3 nucleotides read TGTGCCAGCAGTGAACCCTCAGGTCTAAATGAGCAGTTCTTC.

The chain couples TRBV5-1 to TRBJ1-1; D remains unclear. The CDR3 extends over 14 amino acids. V was trimmed by 4 bases and J by 5 bases, leaving 15 bases between them. Germline V gene sequence: CDR1 SGHRS, CDR2 YFSETQ. The CDR3 is CASSDGDGGTEAFF. CDR3 nucleotides: TGCGCCAGCAGCGATGGAGACGGCGGGACTGAAGCTTTCTTT.

Concerning this clonotype itself: With a much larger clone just one base away, this may be a read error. The CDR3 protein is CASSYQGAANEELFF. The CDR3 DNA sequence: TGTGCCAGCAGTTACCAGGGGGCTGCTAATGAAGAACTGTTTTTT. V and J are TRBV6-5 and TRBJ1-4; 8 bases line up with TRBD1. This CDR3 comprises 15 residues. Per germline, CDR1 MNHEY and CDR2 SVGAGI.

V is TRBV29-1 and J is TRBJ2-7, with a possible D match to TRBD1 (5 bases). Deletions cut 6 bases from V and 4 bases from J, with 19 bases between. The germline CDR1 and CDR2 sequences are SQVTM and ANQGSEA. The CDR3 contains 14 residues. CDR3 DNA: TGCAGCGTCGCAGGACACCGCGCCGATTACGAGCAGTACTTC. This gives the protein CSVAGHRADYEQYF.

This chain joins TRBV5-1 and TRBJ1-2; 12 bases align to TRBD1. The V gene end was trimmed by 4 bases and the J gene end by 2 bases; junction bases not matched to a gene: 9. The CDR3 sequence is 17 residues long. Germline-derived CDR1 and CDR2 are SGHRS and YFSETQ. Here the CDR3 DNA reads TGCGCCAGCAGCCCCACCGGGACAGGGGGCGCCAACTATGGCTACACCTTC. Its translation is CASSPTGTGGANYGYTF. Complete variable domain (other parts from reference TRBV5-1 and TRBJ1-2): KAGVTQTPRYLIKTRGQQVTLSCSPISGHRSVSWYQQTPGQGLQFLFEYFSETQRNKGNFPGRFSGRQFSNSRSEMNVSTLELGDSALYLCASSPTGTGGANYGYTFGSGTRLTVV.